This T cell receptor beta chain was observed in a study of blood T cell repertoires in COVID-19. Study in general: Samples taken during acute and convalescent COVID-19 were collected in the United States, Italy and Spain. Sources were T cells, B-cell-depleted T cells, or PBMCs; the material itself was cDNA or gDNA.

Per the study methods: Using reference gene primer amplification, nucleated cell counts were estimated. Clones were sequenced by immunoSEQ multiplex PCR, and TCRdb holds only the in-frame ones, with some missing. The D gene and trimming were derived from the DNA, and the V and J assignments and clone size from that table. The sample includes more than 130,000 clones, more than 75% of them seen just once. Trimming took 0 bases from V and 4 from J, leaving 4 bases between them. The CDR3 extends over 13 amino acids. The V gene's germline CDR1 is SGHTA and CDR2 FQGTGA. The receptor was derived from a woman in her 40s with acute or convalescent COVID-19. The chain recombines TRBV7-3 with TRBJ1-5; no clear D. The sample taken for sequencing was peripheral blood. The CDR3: CASSLTQNQPQHF. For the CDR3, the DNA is TGTGCCAGCAGCTTAACTCAGAATCAGCCCCAGCATTTT.